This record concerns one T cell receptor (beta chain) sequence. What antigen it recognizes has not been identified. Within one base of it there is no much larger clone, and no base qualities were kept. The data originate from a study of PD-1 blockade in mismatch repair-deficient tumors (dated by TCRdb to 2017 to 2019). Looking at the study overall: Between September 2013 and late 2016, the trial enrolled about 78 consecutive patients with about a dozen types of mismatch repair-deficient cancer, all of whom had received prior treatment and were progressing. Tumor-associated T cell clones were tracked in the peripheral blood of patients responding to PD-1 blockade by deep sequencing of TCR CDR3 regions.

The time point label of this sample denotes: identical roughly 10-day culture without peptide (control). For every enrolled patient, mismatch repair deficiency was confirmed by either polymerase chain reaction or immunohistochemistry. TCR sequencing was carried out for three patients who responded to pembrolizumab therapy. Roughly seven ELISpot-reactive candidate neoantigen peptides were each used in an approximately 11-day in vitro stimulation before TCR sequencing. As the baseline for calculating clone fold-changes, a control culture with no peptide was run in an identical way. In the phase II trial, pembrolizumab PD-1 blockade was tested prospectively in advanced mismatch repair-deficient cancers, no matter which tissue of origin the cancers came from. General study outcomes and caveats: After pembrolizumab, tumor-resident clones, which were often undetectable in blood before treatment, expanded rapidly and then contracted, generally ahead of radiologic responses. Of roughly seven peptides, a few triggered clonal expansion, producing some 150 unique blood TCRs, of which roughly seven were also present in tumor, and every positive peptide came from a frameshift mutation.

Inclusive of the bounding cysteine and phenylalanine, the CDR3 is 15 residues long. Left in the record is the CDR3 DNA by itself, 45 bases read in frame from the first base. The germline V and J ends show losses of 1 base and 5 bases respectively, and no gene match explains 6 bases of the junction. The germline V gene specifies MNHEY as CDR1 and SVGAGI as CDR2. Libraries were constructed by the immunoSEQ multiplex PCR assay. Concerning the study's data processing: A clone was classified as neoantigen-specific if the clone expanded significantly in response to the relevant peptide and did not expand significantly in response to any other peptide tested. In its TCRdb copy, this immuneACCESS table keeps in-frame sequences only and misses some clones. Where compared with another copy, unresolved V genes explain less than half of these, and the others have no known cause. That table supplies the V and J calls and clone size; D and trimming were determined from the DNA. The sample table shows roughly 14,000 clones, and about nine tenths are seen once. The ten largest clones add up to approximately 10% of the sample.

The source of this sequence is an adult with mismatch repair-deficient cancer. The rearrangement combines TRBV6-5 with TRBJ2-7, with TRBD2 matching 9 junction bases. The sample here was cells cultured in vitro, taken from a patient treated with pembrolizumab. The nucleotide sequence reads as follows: TGTGCCAGCAGTTACTGGCGGGAGGGCCCCAACGAGCAGTACTTC. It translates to CASSYWREGPNEQYF.